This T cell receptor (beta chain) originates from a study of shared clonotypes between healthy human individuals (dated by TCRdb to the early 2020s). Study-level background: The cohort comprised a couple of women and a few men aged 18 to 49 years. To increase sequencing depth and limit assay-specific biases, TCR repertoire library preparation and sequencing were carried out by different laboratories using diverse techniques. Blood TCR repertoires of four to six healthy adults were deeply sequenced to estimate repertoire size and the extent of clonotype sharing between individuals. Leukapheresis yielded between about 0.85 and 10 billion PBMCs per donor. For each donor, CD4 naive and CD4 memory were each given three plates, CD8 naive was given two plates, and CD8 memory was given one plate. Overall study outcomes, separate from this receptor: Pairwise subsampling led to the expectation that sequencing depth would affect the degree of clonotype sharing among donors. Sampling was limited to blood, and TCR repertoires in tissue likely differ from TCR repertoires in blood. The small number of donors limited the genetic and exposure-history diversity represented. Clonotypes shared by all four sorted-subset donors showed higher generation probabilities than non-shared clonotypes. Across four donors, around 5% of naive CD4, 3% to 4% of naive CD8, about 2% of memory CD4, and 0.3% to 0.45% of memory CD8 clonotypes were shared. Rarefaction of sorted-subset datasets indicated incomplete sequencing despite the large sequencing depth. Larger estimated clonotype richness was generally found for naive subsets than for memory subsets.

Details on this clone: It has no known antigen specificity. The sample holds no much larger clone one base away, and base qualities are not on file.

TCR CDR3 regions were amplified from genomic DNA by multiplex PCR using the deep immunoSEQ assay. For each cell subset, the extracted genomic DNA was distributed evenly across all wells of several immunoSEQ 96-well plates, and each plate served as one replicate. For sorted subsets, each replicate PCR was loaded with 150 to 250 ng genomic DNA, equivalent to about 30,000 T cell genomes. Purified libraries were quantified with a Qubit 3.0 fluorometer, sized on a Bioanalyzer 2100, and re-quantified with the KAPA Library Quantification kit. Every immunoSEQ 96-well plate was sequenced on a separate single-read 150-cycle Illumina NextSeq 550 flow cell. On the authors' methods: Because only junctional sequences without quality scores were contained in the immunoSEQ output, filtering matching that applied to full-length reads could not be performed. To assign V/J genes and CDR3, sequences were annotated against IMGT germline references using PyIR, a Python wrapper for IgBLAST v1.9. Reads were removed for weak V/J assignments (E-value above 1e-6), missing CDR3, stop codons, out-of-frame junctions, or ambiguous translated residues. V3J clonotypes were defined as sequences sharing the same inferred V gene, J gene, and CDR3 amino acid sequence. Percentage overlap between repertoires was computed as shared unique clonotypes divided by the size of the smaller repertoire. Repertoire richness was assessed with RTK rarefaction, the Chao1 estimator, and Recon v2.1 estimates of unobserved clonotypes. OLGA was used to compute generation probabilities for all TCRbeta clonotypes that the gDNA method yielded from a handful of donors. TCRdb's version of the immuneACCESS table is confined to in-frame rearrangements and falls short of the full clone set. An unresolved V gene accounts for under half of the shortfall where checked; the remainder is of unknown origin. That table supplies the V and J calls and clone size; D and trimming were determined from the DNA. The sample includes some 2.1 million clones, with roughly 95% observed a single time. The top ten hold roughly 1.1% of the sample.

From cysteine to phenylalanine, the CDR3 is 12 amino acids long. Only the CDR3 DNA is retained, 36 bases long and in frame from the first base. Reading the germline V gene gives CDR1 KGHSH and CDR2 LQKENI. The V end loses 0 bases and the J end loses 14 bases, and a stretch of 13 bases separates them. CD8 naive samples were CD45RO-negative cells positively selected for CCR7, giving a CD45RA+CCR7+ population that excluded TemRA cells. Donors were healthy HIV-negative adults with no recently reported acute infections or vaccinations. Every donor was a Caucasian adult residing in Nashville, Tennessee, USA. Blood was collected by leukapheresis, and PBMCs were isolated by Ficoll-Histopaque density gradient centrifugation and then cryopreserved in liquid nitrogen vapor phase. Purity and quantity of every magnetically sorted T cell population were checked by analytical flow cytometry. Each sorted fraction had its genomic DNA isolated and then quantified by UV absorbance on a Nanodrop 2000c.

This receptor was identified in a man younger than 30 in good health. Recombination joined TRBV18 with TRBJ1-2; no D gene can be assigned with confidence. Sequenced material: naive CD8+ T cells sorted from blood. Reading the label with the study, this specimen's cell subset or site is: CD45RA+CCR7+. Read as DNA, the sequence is TGTGCCAGCTCACCACCGGGCAGCGAGGGAACCTTC. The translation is CASSPPGSEGTF.